This T cell receptor beta chain was sequenced for a study of CD8+ T cells in alopecia areata. About the study: People stayed on tofacitinib for 6 to 18 months, then stopped the drug for 6 months.

The treatment is: oral pan-JAK inhibitor, 5-10 mg twice daily. Lesional scalp punch biopsies and peripheral blood came from alopecia areata patients. CDR1 is SQVTM and CDR2 is ANQGSEA in the germline V gene. The V segment lost 4 bases and the J segment 1 base; nucleotides outside the gene matches: 7. CDR3 length: 15 amino acids. Extracted RNA was reverse transcribed into cDNA, the sequencing template. TCRdb's copy holds only in-frame clones and misses some; the assay was immunoSEQ multiplex PCR. This sample carries some 170,000 clones, about 61% of them seen once, and the ten largest clones take 16%. Comments on this clone: Antigen unknown.

General observations from the study: In scalp and blood during tofacitinib, many expanded lesional clones persisted.

The V gene is TRBV29-1, the J gene TRBJ1-2; 9 nucleotides match TRBD1. Sequences were derived from CD4+ T cells sorted from blood, sampled at approximately week 60, from a patient treated with tofacitinib. This receptor was identified in a human donor with alopecia areata. CDR3 nucleotides: TGCAGCGTTGTACATAGGACAGGGGTTAACTATGGCTACACCTTC. Protein product: CSVVHRTGVNYGYTF.